Sequencing of this T cell receptor (beta chain) was carried out in a study of shared clonotypes between healthy human individuals (dated by TCRdb to between 2020 and 2021). Describing the broader study: The cohort comprised a couple of women and a few men aged 18 to 49 years. To estimate repertoire size and how much clonotypes are shared between individuals, the study performed deep sequencing of blood TCR repertoires from about 5 healthy adults. Each donor's leukapheresis produced roughly between roughly 0.94 and 9.5 billion PBMCs. Libraries were prepared and TCR repertoires were sequenced by different laboratories using diverse techniques, in order to increase sequencing depth and limit assay-specific biases.

Broad study findings and their caveats: Sampling was limited to blood, and TCR repertoires in tissue likely differ from TCR repertoires in blood. Pairwise subsampling led to the expectation that sequencing depth would affect the degree of clonotype sharing among donors. The small number of donors limited the genetic and exposure-history diversity represented.

Using the deep immunoSEQ assay, TCR CDR3 regions were amplified from genomic DNA by multiplex PCR. Extracted genomic DNA from each cell subset was distributed evenly across all wells of several immunoSEQ 96-well plates, and each plate was treated as a replicate. For unsorted PBMC, about 270 ng of genomic DNA, equivalent to approximately 28,000 T cell genomes, went into each replicate PCR. Unsorted PBMC genomic DNA was sequenced across ten immunoSEQ deep assay plates. The purified libraries were quantified using a Qubit 3.0 fluorometer, sized with a Bioanalyzer 2100, and then quantified again using the KAPA Library Quantification kit. Each immunoSEQ 96-well plate was sequenced on its own single-read 150-cycle Illumina NextSeq 550 flow cell. As for the authors' bioinformatics: The immunoSEQ output contained only junctional sequences without quality scores, so filtering could not match that applied to full-length reads. Sequences were annotated with PyIR, a Python wrapper for IgBLAST v1.9, and V/J genes and CDR3 were assigned using IMGT germline references. Reads were removed for weak V/J assignments (E-value above 1e-6), missing CDR3, stop codons, out-of-frame junctions, or ambiguous translated residues. A V3J clonotype was defined by an identical inferred V gene, J gene, and CDR3 amino acid sequence. To compute the percentage overlap between repertoires, the number of shared unique clonotypes was divided by the size of the smaller repertoire. Three approaches were used to assess repertoire richness: RTK rarefaction, the Chao1 estimator, and Recon v2.1 estimates of unobserved clonotypes. TCRdb took over this immuneACCESS table, retaining in-frame rearrangements with V and J assigned. Such tables are incomplete; in checked studies, under half of the missing clones stem from an unresolved V gene, and the remainder is unexplained. V, J and clone size are taken as reported in that table, and D and trimming were inferred from the DNA itself. The sample table contains around 510,000 clones; only one count was recorded for just over 75% of them. More than 10% of the sample rests with the top ten.

The donors were healthy, HIV-negative adults who had no recently reported acute infections or vaccinations. Every donor was a Caucasian adult residing in Nashville, Tennessee, USA. For unsorted samples, about 90 million PBMCs were counted and genomic DNA was extracted with the QIAamp DNA Blood Mini kit. Blood was obtained by leukapheresis, after which PBMCs were separated by Ficoll-Histopaque density gradient centrifugation and cryopreserved in liquid nitrogen vapor phase. About this clone: There is no known antigen for this receptor. No qualities accompany the bases; no much larger clone lies one base away.

The sequence was obtained from a woman aged 40 to 50 in good health. Some clones in this sample may be carry-over from other donors' samples. Input material: PBMCs.

The encoded CDR3 is CASSLRPVSLGQRDGYTF. The bases read TGCGCCAGCAGCTTGAGGCCGGTCAGCTTGGGACAAAGGGATGGCTACACCTTC. Recombination connected TRBV5-1 to TRBJ1-2; the D segment could be TRBD1, given 6 matching bases. The CDR3 runs 18 residues from the cysteine to the phenylalanine. Only the CDR3 DNA stays, 54 bases, in frame from base 1. The junction shows trimming of 1 base on V and 6 bases on J, plus 25 bases between the germline ends. The germline V gene encodes CDR1 SGHRS and CDR2 YFSETQ.